One TCR beta chain is described in this entry. What it binds is not known. Donors likely had unrecorded immune exposures despite being nominally healthy when sampled. The PCR employed 60 Vbeta primers together with 13 Jbeta primers. Source study methods: There were about 80 million unique TCR beta chains by a later count, and some 10 million of them were shared. Here immunoSEQ multiplex PCR was the method, and the copy in TCRdb shows in-frame clones only, minus some. D and trimming come from the DNA, and the V and J calls and clone size come from that table. This repertoire shows around 140,000 clones, around three fifths found once; its top ten account for 2% to 2.5%. This sample is drawn from a study of cytomegalovirus exposure and HLA in healthy donors. Study-wide context: Earlier, almost 120 million unique TCR beta sequences were recovered from about 200 million T cells by an analysis.

Germline lookup yields CDR1 MNHNS and CDR2 SASEGT. The CDR3 contains 15 residues. The V gene lost 9 bases and the J gene lost 5 bases, with 20 bases spanning the gap. Points from the study as a whole: Reports showed the classifier diagnosing cytomegalovirus status with high specificity and sensitivity.

The sequenced sample was PBMCs. This receptor was taken from a woman aged 40 to 50 in good health and CMV-seronegative. The chain carries TRBV6-1 and TRBJ2-1; possibly TRBD1 for D (5 bases). The CDR3 is CASRQELNRNNEQFF. The CDR3 region has the DNA TGTGCCAGTCGCCAAGAATTGAACAGGAACAATGAGCAGTTCTTC.